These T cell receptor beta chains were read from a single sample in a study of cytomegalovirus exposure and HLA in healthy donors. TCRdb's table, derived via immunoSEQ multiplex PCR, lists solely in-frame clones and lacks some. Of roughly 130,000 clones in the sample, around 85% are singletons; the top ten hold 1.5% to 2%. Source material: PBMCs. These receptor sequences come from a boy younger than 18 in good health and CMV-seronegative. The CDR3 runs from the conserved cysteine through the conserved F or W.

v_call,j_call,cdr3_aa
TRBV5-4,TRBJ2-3,CASSLPGRTDTQYF
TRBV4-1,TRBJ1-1,CASSQVNRGGTEAFF
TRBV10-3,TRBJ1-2,CAISGRQNTNYGYTF
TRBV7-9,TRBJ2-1,CASRLVVGRDEQFF
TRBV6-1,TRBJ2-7,CASSDGTSGNSGYEQYF
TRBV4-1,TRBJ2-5,CASSQNPGTLETQYF
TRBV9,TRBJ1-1,CASSVERDTEAFF
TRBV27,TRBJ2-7,CASSFQVLTSGIYEQYF
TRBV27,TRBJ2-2,CASSEGQGRGKTGELFF
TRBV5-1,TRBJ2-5,CASSSGGTSGRETQYF
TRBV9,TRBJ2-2,CASSERLANTGELFF
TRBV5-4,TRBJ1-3,CASRLLPPTEGPEPIYF
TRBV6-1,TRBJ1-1,CASSEAGGAPPAEAFF
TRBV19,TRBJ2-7,CASSGLAVPSYEQYF
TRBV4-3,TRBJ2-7,CASSQVGKQGEYEQYF
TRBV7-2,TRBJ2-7,CASSLGGLEQYF
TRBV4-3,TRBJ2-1,CASSQDGTLTRNEQFF
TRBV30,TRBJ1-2,CAWSGGYGGGYTF
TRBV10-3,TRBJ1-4,CATSREETNEKLFF
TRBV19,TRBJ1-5,CATCLTGGNQPQHF
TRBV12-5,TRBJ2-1,CASGHGTGGEQFF
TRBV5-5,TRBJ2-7,CASSLGLAGAQNEQYF
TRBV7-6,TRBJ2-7,CASSVGPLAGGYEQYF
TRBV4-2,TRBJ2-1,CASSPITSAVYNEQFF
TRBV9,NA,CASSVAGSGDYEQYF
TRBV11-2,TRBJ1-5,CASSPRVGQPQHF
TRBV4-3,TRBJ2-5,CASSQDFSGRVETQYF
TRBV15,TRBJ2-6,CATSREWRTGANVLTF
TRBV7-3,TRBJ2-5,CASSLGGKETQYF
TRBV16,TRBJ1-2,CASSRNLGSRGLGNYGYTF
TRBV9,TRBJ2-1,CASSPDRVSYNEQFF
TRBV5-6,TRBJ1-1,CASSLATVATEAFF
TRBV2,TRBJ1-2,CATQGGHGYTF
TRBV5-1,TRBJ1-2,CASSTTGGGYGYTF
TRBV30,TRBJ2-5,CAWGRGLETQYF
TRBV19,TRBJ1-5,CASSIDRGGRGQPQHF
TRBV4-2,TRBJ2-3,CASSQEGPGSTDTQYF
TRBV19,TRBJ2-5,CASSIQGTETQYF
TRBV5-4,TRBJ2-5,CASSRTGTGTYQETQYF
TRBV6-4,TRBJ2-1,CASSLLAGGLNEQFF
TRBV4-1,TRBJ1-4,CASTSGTGVSSTNEKLFF